The next 13 T cell receptor beta chains were all read from a single sample in a study of T cells in Graves' hyperthyroidism and ophthalmopathy. RNA transcripts provided the source from which TCR beta CDR3 regions were amplified. A set of HTBI primers served as the primers for a first-round RT-PCR of the TCR CDR3. TCRdb itself ran the multiplex PCR reads through MiXCR, one entry per CDR3 protein. The sample has approximately 330,000 distinct CDR3 sequences; around 23% are singletons. Source material: blood. The receptors originated from a woman between 50 and 59 years old with Graves' hyperthyroidism.

The DNA for the CDR3 is TGTGCCAGCAGCCCCTCGGCCCCCAGGGGCTACACCTTC. Protein sequence: CASSPSAPRGYTF. The genes are TRBV28 and TRBJ1-2; D not resolved. Trimming removed 6 bases at V and 8 bases at J, with 16 bases between. Germline CDR1 MDHEN, CDR2 SYDVKM. This CDR3 spans 13 amino acids.

This clonotype was recorded many times. The rearrangement links TRBV30 to TRBJ2-1, with D uncertain. V was shortened by 3 bases and J by 5 bases, with 17 bases between the two germline ends. Germline V gives CDR1 GTSNPN, CDR2 SVGIG (reference sequence). CDR3 length: 15 amino acids. The CDR3 nucleotides read TGTGCCTGGAGGGTGACGAGGAGACGGGACAATGAGCAGTTCTTC. Protein product: CAWRVTRRRDNEQFF.

This clonotype was recorded at least ten times. The rearrangement uses TRBV20-1 and TRBJ2-7; 7 nucleotides agree with TRBD1. Per germline, CDR1 DFQATT and CDR2 SNEGSKA (reference sequence). The length of the CDR3 is 14 residues. V lost 2 bases and J lost 3; bases outside the gene matches: 7. The CDR3 loop reads CSARRNRGGYEQYF. The CDR3 nucleotides read TGCAGTGCTAGAAGGAACAGGGGTGGCTACGAGCAGTACTTC.

This clonotype has a count of ten or more. The V and J genes are TRBV30 and TRBJ1-1; D ambiguous. CDR1 is GTSNPN and CDR2 is SVGIG in the germline V gene (reference sequence). The CDR3 length is 14 residues. V was cut by 2 bases and J by 5 bases, with 15 bases left in between. The DNA for the CDR3 is TGTGCCTGGAGTTGGGTCCGTGGGTCAACTGAAGCTTTCTTT. This sequence encodes CAWSWVRGSTEAFF.

This clonotype was seen at least ten times. V and J are TRBV6-2 or TRBV6-3 and TRBJ2-7; no clear D. V dropped 2 bases and J dropped 3 bases, with 8 bases sitting between them. The CDR3 length is 13 residues. From germline, CDR1 is MNHEY and CDR2 SVGEGT. CDR3 nucleotides: TGTGCCAGCAGTTACCAGAAGAACTACGAGCAGTACTTC. It is translated as CASSYQKNYEQYF.

The V call is TRBV3-1, the J call TRBJ2-6; TRBD1 agrees at 9 bases. The junction had 4 bases not matched to a gene; V was cut back by 6 bases and J by 4 bases. The CDR3 runs 15 residues. Germline CDR1 is LGHDT and CDR2 is YNNKEL (reference sequence). The CDR3 DNA reads as TGTGCCAGCAGGCGGACAGGGGACGGGGCCAACGTCCTGACTTTC. As protein: CASRRTGDGANVLTF.

There are many counts of this clonotype. The CDR3 DNA is TGCAGTGCTAGAGATCTTGGATACAGCGAGCAGTACTTC. Its protein product is CSARDLGYSEQYF. The chain employs TRBV20-1 and TRBJ2-7; D is ambiguous. V lost 0 bases and J 6 bases, leaving 12 bases between the germline ends. This CDR3 region has 13 residues. Germline-derived CDR1 and CDR2 are DFQATT and SNEGSKA (reference sequence).

This chain connects TRBV9 to TRBJ2-5; possible D gene TRBD2, 7 bases. The V gene lost 3 bases and the J gene lost 4 bases, with 16 bases spanning the gap. Germline V gene lookup returns CDR1 SGDLS and CDR2 YYNGEE. The CDR3 sequence is 15 residues long. CDR3 DNA: TGTGCCAGCAGCGGAGCTGCGGGGGCAGTAGAGACCCAGTACTTC. Translating it yields CASSGAAGAVETQYF.

In this sample, this clonotype turned up many times. The V call is TRBV5-1, the J call TRBJ2-1; D perhaps matches TRBD2 (5 bases). The CDR3 is 13 amino acids. V was shortened by 6 bases and J by 5 bases, with 12 bases between the two germline ends. Germline CDR1 and CDR2: SGHRS and YFSETQ. This CDR3 is CASTGGSHNEQFF. CDR3 bases: TGCGCCAGCACAGGTGGGAGTCACAATGAGCAGTTCTTC.

To note about this clonotype: One base away lies a much larger clone, so this may be a sequencing read error. This chain uses TRBV7-2 with TRBJ2-3; 8 bases agree with TRBD2. CDR1 is SGHTA, CDR2 FQGNSA, per germline. J was trimmed by 6 bases and V by 0 bases; bases with no gene match: 5. The CDR3 is 15 residues long. The CDR3 sequence: CASSLAGRASDTQYF. The CDR3 DNA reads TGTGCCAGCAGCTTAGCCGGGAGGGCCTCCGATACGCAGTATTTT. Drawing the rest from reference TRBV7-2 and TRBJ2-3, the complete variable domain is GAGVSQSPSNKVTEKGKDVELRCDPISGHTALYWYRQSLGQGLEFLIYFQGNSAPDKSGLPSDRFSAERTGGSVSTLTIQRTQQEDSAVYLCASSLAGRASDTQYFGPGTRLTVL.

This clonotype came up a few times. This chain connects TRBV4-1 to TRBJ1-2; tentatively, D is TRBD1 (6 bases). The CDR3 covers 12 residues. The V and J ends lost 8 bases and 2 bases respectively, with 9 bases between them. CDR1 is MGHRA, CDR2 YSYEKL, per germline. The CDR3 DNA reads as TGCGCCAGCTCAGGGGCAAACTATGGCTACACCTTC. Protein sequence: CASSGANYGYTF.

This clonotype was found a few times. The CDR3 coding sequence is TGCGCCAGCAGCCAGGATCCCATCGATACGCAGTATTTT. This gives the protein CASSQDPIDTQYF. The J gene is TRBJ2-3, the V gene TRBV4-1, with D uncertain. Trimming pared 3 bases from V and 6 bases from J, leaving 10 bases between. The CDR3 has 13 residues. Germline lookup yields CDR1 MGHRA and CDR2 YSYEKL.

This clonotype was picked up many times. J is TRBJ2-7 and V is TRBV14, with D perhaps TRBD1 or TRBD2 (5 bases each). The V end lost 4 bases, the J end lost 3 bases, and 13 bases lay between the germline ends. CDR1 and CDR2 (germline): SGHDN, FVKESK. This CDR3 has 14 amino acids. CDR3 sequence reads: CASSPRDGYYEQYF. The CDR3 DNA sequence: TGTGCCAGCAGCCCCCGGGACGGATACTACGAGCAGTACTTC. Filled out from reference TRBV14 and TRBJ2-7, the complete variable domain reads EAGVTQFPSHSVIEKGQTVTLRCDPISGHDNLYWYRRVMGKEIKFLLHFVKESKQDESGMPNNRFLAERTGGTYSTLKVQPAELEDSGVYFCASSPRDGYYEQYFGPGTRLTVT.